This T cell receptor beta chain was obtained from a study of early T cells in non-severe SARS-CoV-2 infection. CDR1 and CDR2 (germline): SNHLY, FYNNEI. The CDR3 covers 15 residues. Trimming shortened V by 7 bases and J by 4 bases, and 19 bases separated the two germline ends. The study, taken as a whole, reports: VDJdb-based matching was biased toward anti-spike CD8 responses and missed private and CD4 specificities.

This clonotype occurred a few times. Its antigen is still unknown. Individual cDNA molecules carried attached unique molecular identifiers. TCRdb used MiXCR to reprocess the 5' RACE reads, holding one entry per CDR3 protein. The sample carries around 50,000 distinct CDR3 sequences, 5.6% recorded once. Material for sequencing was whole blood. The V call is TRBV2, the J call TRBJ1-1; possible D gene TRBD1, 5 bases. The TCR originated in an adult who was a healthcare worker with PCR-confirmed SARS-CoV-2 infection or an uninfected control (not recorded which). CDR3 in DNA: TGTGCCAGCACCCTATCCCGGGACCACGTCACTGAAGCTTTCTTT. This sequence encodes CASTLSRDHVTEAFF.